The next 30 T cell receptor beta chains were all read from a single sample in a study of CD8 T cells in Susac syndrome. RNA totalling roughly 0.45 to 1 ug underwent reverse transcription with random hexamers. TCRdb re-analysed the immunoSEQ multiplex PCR reads in MiXCR, keeping a single row per CDR3 protein. The sample has some 150,000 distinct CDR3 sequences; around 94% are singletons. The specimen was CD4+ T cells from PBMCs. Receptors originate from a human donor in good health.

J is TRBJ1-2 and V is TRBV7-9; TRBD1 is a possible D gene (5 bases). V shed 1 base and J shed 7 bases, with 10 bases lying between them. Germline-derived CDR1 and CDR2 are SEHNR and FQNEAQ (reference sequence). The CDR3 totals 13 residues. CDR3 protein: CASSLVGRAGYTF. CDR3 sequence (DNA): TGTGCCAGCAGCTTAGTTGGCAGGGCTGGCTACACCTTC.

This rearrangement joins TRBV20-1 to TRBJ2-2; no reliable D call. Germline CDR1 reads DFQATT; CDR2 reads SNEGSKA (reference sequence). The CDR3 length is 17 residues. V was cut by 1 base and J by 2 bases, with 17 bases left in between. CDR3 residues: CSARVFDMRVNTGELFF. CDR3 sequence (DNA): TGCAGTGCTAGAGTCTTCGATATGAGAGTAAACACCGGGGAGCTGTTTTTT.

This chain joins TRBV6-4 and TRBJ2-2; the match to TRBD1 covers 12 bases. The CDR3 is made up of 17 amino acids. Germline V gene data show CDR1 as MRHNA and CDR2 as SNTAGT. Trimming cost V 4 bases and J 3 bases; bases outside gene matches: 6. This CDR3 reads CASSGGTGGDDTGELFF. In DNA, the CDR3 is TGTGCCAGCAGTGGCGGGACAGGGGGCGATGACACCGGGGAGCTGTTTTTT.

The chain combines TRBV27 with TRBJ2-1, with no clear D. CDR1 and CDR2 (germline): MNHEY, SMNVEV (reference sequence). This CDR3 region has 13 residues. The V end lost 3 bases, the J end lost 7 bases, and 10 bases lay between the germline ends. Written as DNA, the CDR3 is TGTGCCAGCAGTTTCAGAATGGGGAATGAGCAGTTCTTC. The encoded protein is CASSFRMGNEQFF.

The CDR3 reads CASSLGGDAGELFF. The CDR3 nucleotides are TGTGCCAGCAGCTTAGGGGGGGACGCCGGGGAGCTGTTTTTT. V usage is TRBV7-2 and J usage is TRBJ2-2; a weak D match, TRBD2 (6 bases). Trimming took off 1 base at V and 6 bases at J, with 9 bases between the two ends. The CDR3 is made up of 14 amino acids. Germline V gene lookup returns CDR1 SGHTA and CDR2 FQGNSA.

V gene TRBV20-1 combines with J gene TRBJ1-4, with no clear D. The CDR3 has 13 residues. CDR1 DFQATT and CDR2 SNEGSKA come from the germline V gene (reference sequence). V lost 3 bases and J lost 7, with 12 bases in between. For the CDR3, the DNA is TGCAGTGCTAGGGACCCCGTGGGTGAAAAACTGTTTTTT. Amino acid sequence: CSARDPVGEKLFF.

The chain recombines TRBV3-1 with TRBJ1-2, with a possible D match to TRBD1 (5 bases). The CDR3 runs to 13 residues. Germline CDR1 and CDR2: LGHDT and YNNKEL (reference sequence). V was clipped by 4 bases and J by 8 bases, with 14 bases between them. CDR3 nucleotide sequence: TGTGCCAGCAGCCGGGGAGCAGGGAGCGGCTACACCTTC. This translates into CASSRGAGSGYTF.

This chain links TRBV3-1 with TRBJ2-1; TRBD2 aligns across 8 bases. CDR1 and CDR2 from the germline V gene are LGHDT and YNNKEL (reference sequence). V lost 7 bases to trimming and J lost 0 bases; unmatched junction nucleotides: 8. This CDR3 region has 16 residues. The CDR3 bases are TGTGCCAGCACCCCACTCAGCGGGAGCTCCTACAATGAGCAGTTCTTC. It codes for CASTPLSGSSYNEQFF.

The chain uses TRBV5-1 and TRBJ1-5; no clear D gene. The CDR3 totals 13 residues. Trimming pared 4 bases from V and 5 bases from J, leaving 10 bases between. The germline CDR1 and CDR2 sequences are SGHRS and YFSETQ. In DNA form, the CDR3 reads TGCGCCAGCAGCCGAGACGGTGATCAGCCCCAGCATTTT. Its protein product is CASSRDGDQPQHF.

The chain joins TRBV28 to TRBJ2-7; possible D gene TRBD1, 8 bases. Between the trimmed V and J ends, which lost 5 bases and 4 bases, there was a span of 21 bases. The CDR3 contains 16 residues. The germline V gene has CDR1 MDHEN and CDR2 SYDVKM. CDR3 coding DNA: TGTGCCAGCAGTCCGGGAGGCAGGGGGCGCATGTACGAGCAGTACTTC. This translates into CASSPGGRGRMYEQYF.

The chain joins TRBV7-8 to TRBJ2-2, with no clear D. The CDR3 sequence is 14 residues long. V was trimmed by 1 base and J by 4 bases, leaving 7 bases between them. Germline V gives CDR1 SGHVS, CDR2 FQNEAQ. The CDR3 DNA sequence: TGTGCCAGCAGCTTAGGGGCTGTCACCGGGGAGCTGTTTTTT. It specifies CASSLGAVTGELFF.

The chain has TRBV2 and TRBJ1-5; D call uncertain. Germline CDR1 and CDR2: SNHLY and FYNNEI. The CDR3 is made up of 13 amino acids. Trimming removed 6 bases at V and 4 bases at J, with 10 bases between. As DNA, the CDR3 is TGTGCCAGCAGGGTTCGGGTGAATCAGCCCCAGCATTTT. It translates to CASRVRVNQPQHF. Full variable domain (missing parts from reference TRBV2 and TRBJ1-5): EPEVTQTPSHQVTQMGQEVILRCVPISNHLYFYWYRQILGQKVEFLVSFYNNEISEKSEIFDDQFSVERPDGSNFTLKIRSTKLEDSAMYFCASRVRVNQPQHFGDGTRLSIL.

This chain joins TRBV30 and TRBJ1-1, with D hard to call. Germline loops: CDR1 GTSNPN, CDR2 SVGIG (reference sequence). The CDR3 covers 11 residues. V shed 3 bases and J shed 5 bases, with 7 bases lying between them. As DNA, the CDR3 is TGTGCCTGGAGCGTGATAACTGAAGCTTTCTTT. Translation gives CAWSVITEAFF.

This chain connects TRBV27 to TRBJ2-7, with 9 bases fitting TRBD1. Trimming took 6 bases from V and 4 from J; bases not matched to a gene: 7. The CDR3 extends over 14 amino acids. Germline V gene lookup returns CDR1 MNHEY and CDR2 SMNVEV (reference sequence). Here the CDR3 reads CASSTRDRVYEQYF. The CDR3, as DNA: TGTGCCAGCAGCACAAGGGACAGGGTGTACGAGCAGTACTTC.

The chain uses TRBV27 and TRBJ2-7; 7 nucleotides align to TRBD1. The CDR3 runs 17 residues. CDR1 and CDR2 (germline): MNHEY, SMNVEV (reference sequence). After removal of 5 bases from V and 0 bases from J, the junction contained 13 bases not matched to a gene. The CDR3 DNA reads as TGTGCCAGCAGTCCCCCACCGGGACAGAAGAACTCCTACGAGCAGTACTTC. Amino acid sequence: CASSPPPGQKNSYEQYF.

This chain links TRBV18 with TRBJ2-2; a possible D gene is TRBD2 (5 bases). Looked up from germline, CDR1 is KGHSH and CDR2 is LQKENI. The length of the CDR3 is 17 residues. Trimming cost V 5 bases and J 3 bases, with 19 bases left between them. Written as DNA, the CDR3 is TGTGCCAGCTCAGTCTCTTCTGGCGGAGGAGACACCGGGGAGCTGTTTTTT. Its protein product is CASSVSSGGGDTGELFF.

This rearrangement joins TRBV2 to TRBJ2-7, with 8 positions matching TRBD1. The CDR3 covers 13 residues. Germline CDR1 and CDR2: SNHLY and FYNNEI. V was clipped by 5 bases and J by 6 bases; unmatched bases: 6. The DNA for the CDR3 is TGTGCCAGCAGTCCGGACAGGGAAGGCGAGCAGTACTTC. This encodes CASSPDREGEQYF.

The chain's CDR3 is CATQGYEQYF. For the CDR3, the DNA is TGTGCCACCCAGGGTTACGAGCAGTACTTC. The chain combines TRBV28 with TRBJ2-7, with D possibly TRBD1 on 5 matching bases. Trimming removed 10 bases at V and 4 bases at J, with 8 bases between. The CDR3 is 10 amino acids. From germline, CDR1 is MDHEN and CDR2 SYDVKM.

CDR3 sequence (DNA): TGTGCCAGCAGCCCGACAGGTTCCACCTCTGGGGCCAACGTCCTGACTTTC. Residues: CASSPTGSTSGANVLTF. The gene calls are TRBV3-1 and TRBJ2-6, with D possibly being TRBD1 (6 bases). V lost 4 bases, J lost 0 bases, and 13 bases lay in between. The CDR3 contains 17 residues. Germline loops: CDR1 LGHDT, CDR2 YNNKEL (reference sequence).

This clonotype was picked up one time. The chain is built from TRBV29-1 and TRBJ1-1, with D unclear. The CDR3 length is 15 residues. Trimming took 4 bases from V and 4 from J, leaving 19 bases between them. Germline CDR1 reads SQVTM; CDR2 reads ANQGSEA. CDR3 sequence: CSVARHLGSITEAFF. DNA for the CDR3: TGCAGCGTTGCTCGACACCTGGGATCGATCACTGAAGCTTTCTTT.

The rearrangement links TRBV30 to TRBJ2-2, with D tentatively TRBD2 (6 bases). Germline CDR1 GTSNPN, CDR2 SVGIG (reference sequence). This CDR3 has 14 residues. Trimming removed 3 bases at V and 8 bases at J, with 16 bases between. The CDR3 reads CAWSLGLSWGELFF. As DNA, the CDR3 is TGTGCCTGGAGCCTCGGACTATCATGGGGGGAGCTGTTTTTT.

This chain connects TRBV12-3 or TRBV12-4 to TRBJ2-3; weak D call: TRBD2 (6 bases). V was clipped by 6 bases and J by 1 base, with 17 bases between them. The CDR3 is 16 amino acids. The CDR3 DNA is TGTGCCAGCAGGTCCAATAGCGGTTCTGGCACAGATACGCAGTATTTT. It is translated as CASRSNSGSGTDTQYF.

The rearrangement links TRBV29-1 to TRBJ2-7; D possibly uses TRBD1 or TRBD2 (6 bases each). V was cut by 3 bases and J by 7 bases, with 13 bases left in between. CDR3 size: 12 residues. The germline gives CDR1 SQVTM, CDR2 ANQGSEA. The CDR3 nucleotides are TGCAGCGTTGATTCGGGGGCGAGGGAGCAGTACTTC. As protein: CSVDSGAREQYF.

V is TRBV18 and J is TRBJ1-1, with 8 bases identical to TRBD1. This CDR3 region has 16 residues. Germline V gene lookup returns CDR1 KGHSH and CDR2 LQKENI. Germline trimming cut 5 bases from V and 5 bases from J; bases unmatched to any gene: 13. The CDR3 loop reads CASSANVGDRGTEAFF. The CDR3 DNA is TGTGCCAGCTCAGCCAATGTGGGAGACAGGGGTACTGAAGCTTTCTTT.

The genes are TRBV7-8 and TRBJ2-1; unclear D gene. This CDR3 comprises 12 residues. The germline V and J ends were trimmed by 4 bases and 3 bases, with 4 bases remaining between them. Germline V CDR1 and CDR2: SGHVS, FQNEAQ. The CDR3 DNA sequence: TGTGCCAGCAGCTATCTCTACAATGAGCAGTTCTTC. This gives the protein CASSYLYNEQFF.

This chain connects TRBV7-9 to TRBJ2-3; D is unresolved. Between the trimmed V and J ends, which lost 5 bases and 0 bases, there was a span of 12 bases. From germline, CDR1 is SEHNR and CDR2 FQNEAQ (reference sequence). The CDR3 has 15 residues. In DNA form, the CDR3 reads TGTGCCAGCAGCATAAGCATCGTGAGCACAGATACGCAGTATTTT. It encodes CASSISIVSTDTQYF.

The rearrangement uses TRBV4-1 and TRBJ1-4; no reliable D call. Germline CDR1 reads MGHRA; CDR2 reads YSYEKL. Between the trimmed V and J ends, which lost 2 bases and 8 bases, there was a span of 15 bases. This CDR3 is built from 15 residues. The CDR3 region has the DNA TGCGCCAGCAGCCAAAGCCTGGGAAGAGGGGAAAAACTGTTTTTT. It encodes CASSQSLGRGEKLFF.

V is TRBV13 and J is TRBJ2-5, with 8 bases aligning to TRBD1. Germline CDR1 and CDR2: PRHDT and FYEKMQ (reference sequence). The V segment lost 4 bases and the J segment 2 bases; nucleotides outside the gene matches: 9. This CDR3 contains 16 residues. The CDR3 DNA follows: TGTGCCAGCAGCTCTTCGGGACAGGAGGAGCAAGAGACCCAGTACTTC. This translates into CASSSSGQEEQETQYF.

In this sample, this clonotype turned up once. The chain employs TRBV6-1 and TRBJ1-3; no definite D call. Between the trimmed V and J ends, which lost 5 bases and 3 bases, there was a span of 17 bases. CDR1 is MNHNS and CDR2 is SASEGT in the germline V gene. The CDR3 has 16 residues. The CDR3 coding sequence is TGTGCCAGCAGTACAAGAGGTAGAAGGGATGGAAACACCATATATTTT. It codes for CASSTRGRRDGNTIYF.

The chain links TRBV10-3 to TRBJ2-2; D not certain. V was cut by 2 bases and J by 2 bases, with 6 bases left in between. The CDR3 covers 14 residues. Germline V gives CDR1 ENHRY, CDR2 SYGVKD. The CDR3 sequence is CAISEHPNTGELFF. The CDR3 DNA follows: TGTGCCATCAGTGAGCATCCAAACACCGGGGAGCTGTTTTTT.